The present T cell receptor beta chain was sequenced within a study of cytomegalovirus exposure and HLA in healthy donors. This CDR3 has 17 amino acids. The V gene lost 0 bases and the J gene lost 4 bases, with 17 bases spanning the gap. The germline V gene has CDR1 SGHTS and CDR2 YDEGEE. Measured with immunoSEQ multiplex PCR; TCRdb has only the in-frame clones, and not every one. The table includes under 85,000 clones, approximately 94% detected once. Findings and caveats of the study: In a later analysis, first-cohort TCR clusters were found to tend to co-occur in the roughly 120 validation repertoires. Rarity marked most TCR sequences, yet some public TCRs occurred in many donors. Cytomegalovirus association was assigned to 150 to 200 TCR beta chains. There were a few CMV-associated chains whose specificity for CMV antigens was confirmed in vitro.

This clone was detected only once. Its cognate antigen is unknown. The receptor was derived from a woman under 30 in good health and CMV-seropositive. V is TRBV5-8 and J is TRBJ2-1, with a possible D match to TRBD1 (5 bases). Source material: PBMCs. The CDR3 DNA reads TGTGCCAGCAGCTTGGGGTTTGACAGAGTAGTATACAATGAGCAGTTCTTC. It codes for CASSLGFDRVVYNEQFF. Based on the CDR3 plus reference TRBV5-8 and TRBJ2-1, the full variable domain is EAGVTQSPTHLIKTRGQQATLRCSPISGHTSVYWYQQALGLGLQFLLWYDEGEERNRGNFPPRFSGRQFPNYSSELNVNALELEDSALYLCASSLGFDRVVYNEQFFGPGTRLTVL.